Sequencing of this T cell receptor (beta chain) was carried out in a study of T cell changes during pregnancy in multiple sclerosis. Method: immunoSEQ multiplex PCR; TCRdb's copy keeps in-frame clones and lacks some. Among nearly 80,000 clones, around nine tenths were seen once, and the ten largest hold roughly 0.21%. The sample was CD4+ T cells from peripheral blood mononuclear cells, taken before pregnancy. This clonotype originated in a female donor with multiple sclerosis, enrolled in a pregnancy study.

The CDR3 sequence: CASSFMTGYTF. The CDR3 DNA sequence: TGTGCCAGCAGCTTTATGACAGGGTACACCTTC. The chain is built from TRBV5-6 and TRBJ1-2; TRBD1 matches at 7 bases. The germline CDR1 and CDR2 sequences are SGHDT and YYEEEE. The CDR3 consists of 11 residues. Trimming at V came to 2 bases and at J to 11 bases, leaving 3 bases not matched to a gene.